The next 30 T cell receptor beta chains were all read from a single sample in a study of CD8 T cells in ankylosing spondylitis. TCRdb analysed the 5' RACE reads with MiXCR anew, one entry per CDR3 protein. The profile shows around 230,000 distinct CDR3 sequences, over 8.5% of them singletons. Material for sequencing was blood, either unsorted or a sorted T cell fraction (not recorded which). These receptors all come from a male donor with ankylosing spondylitis or in good health (not recorded which).

This clonotype was seen a handful of times. CDR3 nucleotide sequence: TGTGCCATCAGTGAGTCCGTCGCCACACGGACCCAGTACTTC. It translates to CAISESVATRTQYF. The chain has TRBV10-3 and TRBJ2-5; no clear D gene. The CDR3 has 14 residues. With 0 bases removed from V and 7 bases from J, the gap between germline ends came to 12 bases. Germline V gene data show CDR1 as ENHRY and CDR2 as SYGVKD.

The sample holds a few counts of this clonotype. This chain links TRBV27 with TRBJ2-7; 10 nucleotides agree with TRBD1. The V and J ends lost 8 bases and 5 bases, in that order; junction bases with no gene match: 12. Per germline, CDR1 MNHEY and CDR2 SMNVEV (reference sequence). This CDR3 comprises 15 residues. This CDR3 is CASGTDRGRTHEQYF. CDR3 sequence (DNA): TGTGCCAGCGGTACCGACAGGGGGCGAACCCACGAGCAGTACTTC.

This clonotype was seen at least ten times. DNA for the CDR3: TGTGCCATCAGTGTGGCAGGGCATGAGCAGTTCTTC. Translation: CAISVAGHEQFF. The gene calls are TRBV10-3 and TRBJ2-1, with a tentative D call TRBD1 (5 bases). The CDR3 is made up of 12 amino acids. V shed 4 bases and J shed 8 bases, with 9 bases lying between them. Germline lookup yields CDR1 ENHRY and CDR2 SYGVKD.

This clonotype was detected only a few times. This rearrangement joins TRBV20-1 to TRBJ2-7; 14 bases are shared with TRBD2. The CDR3 length is 17 residues. Germline assignment: CDR1 DFQATT and CDR2 SNEGSKA (reference sequence). V lost 5 bases to trimming and J lost 3 bases; unmatched junction nucleotides: 12. The CDR3 is CSAYRAFGTSGSYEQYF. The CDR3 DNA reads TGCAGTGCTTACCGTGCGTTCGGGACTAGCGGGAGCTACGAGCAGTACTTC.

This clonotype was counted many times. The CDR3 loop reads CASTSGETQYF. CDR3 coding DNA: TGTGCCTCCACTTCGGGGGAGACCCAGTACTTC. The chain employs TRBV10-3 and TRBJ2-5; D perhaps matches TRBD2 (5 bases). The CDR3 length is 11 residues. Trimming cost V 11 bases and J 5 bases, with 12 bases left between them. Germline V gene sequence: CDR1 ENHRY, CDR2 SYGVKD.

This clonotype was observed at least ten times. The chain combines TRBV12-3 or TRBV12-4 with TRBJ2-1; possibly TRBD2 for D (5 bases). The CDR3 has 15 residues. Trimming pared 2 bases from V and 1 base from J, leaving 9 bases between. The chain's CDR3 is CASSLLGGSYNEQFF. Written as DNA, the CDR3 is TGTGCCAGCAGTTTACTAGGCGGGTCCTACAATGAGCAGTTCTTC.

The chain employs TRBV18 and TRBJ1-1; D is unclear. CDR1 KGHSH and CDR2 LQKENI come from the germline V gene. The CDR3 length is 13 residues. Trimming took 6 bases from V and 2 from J, leaving 10 bases between them. CDR3 sequence: CASSAEINTEAFF. The CDR3 bases are TGTGCCAGCTCCGCCGAAATCAACACTGAAGCTTTCTTT.

This clonotype has just a few counts. This chain uses TRBV20-1 with TRBJ1-4, with a tentative D call TRBD1 (5 bases). V was pared by 5 bases and J by 3 bases, with 16 bases between. The germline CDR1 and CDR2 sequences are DFQATT and SNEGSKA (reference sequence). CDR3 length equals 15 residues. CDR3 sequence reads: CSAWDELGPNEKLFF. The CDR3 coding sequence is TGCAGTGCTTGGGACGAGTTGGGACCTAATGAAAAACTGTTTTTT.

This clonotype was counted only a few times. The chain has TRBV9 and TRBJ1-1; a weak D match, TRBD1 (6 bases). The V and J ends lost 2 bases and 3 bases respectively, with 11 bases between them. CDR3 length: 14 residues. CDR1 and CDR2 (germline): SGDLS, YYNGEE. The DNA for the CDR3 is TGTGCCAGCAGCGTGGGGGGCACAGACACTGAAGCTTTCTTT. Its protein product is CASSVGGTDTEAFF.

This clonotype was picked up a small number of times. The CDR3 DNA reads as TGCAGTGCAAGGCCGGGACAGCAAAACGGGGAGCAGTTCTTC. It specifies CSARPGQQNGEQFF. The chain links TRBV20-1 to TRBJ2-1; 7 bases match TRBD1. Unmatched junction bases numbered 15, after V lost 6 bases and J lost 10 bases. Per the germline V gene, CDR1 is DFQATT and CDR2 is SNEGSKA (reference sequence). There are 14 residues in the CDR3.

This clonotype was seen ten or more times. The genes are TRBV20-1 and TRBJ1-1; the D gene is possibly TRBD1 (5 bases). Deletions cut 4 bases from V and 1 base from J, with 10 bases between. Germline CDR1 and CDR2: DFQATT and SNEGSKA (reference sequence). The CDR3 has 13 residues. CDR3 protein: CSAMGGPNTEAFF. In DNA, the CDR3 is TGCAGTGCTATGGGGGGACCGAACACTGAAGCTTTCTTT.

This clonotype was found many times. The V gene is TRBV30, the J gene TRBJ2-3; 15 nucleotides match TRBD2. The V gene end was trimmed by 2 bases and the J gene end by 11 bases; junction bases not matched to a gene: 8. Germline CDR1 is GTSNPN and CDR2 is SVGIG (reference sequence). The CDR3 length is 15 residues. The CDR3 nucleotides read TGTGCCTGGAGTCCGAAGGGACTAGCGGGAGGCAGGCAGTATTTT. Translated: CAWSPKGLAGGRQYF.

Worth noting for this clonotype: A much larger clone sits a single nucleotide away, making a read error possible. CDR3 loop: CASTHGGNQPHHF. The CDR3 DNA is TGTGCCAGTACCCACGGCGGCAATCAGCCCCATCATTTT. This chain joins TRBV19 and TRBJ1-5; D remains ambiguous. The germline gives CDR1 LNHDA, CDR2 SQIVND (reference sequence). The CDR3 is 13 amino acids.

This clonotype was counted at least ten times. J is TRBJ2-3 and V is TRBV11-1; 11 nucleotides agree with TRBD2. The CDR3 extends over 16 amino acids. Trimming cost V 4 bases and J 3 bases; bases outside gene matches: 6. Germline CDR1 and CDR2: SGHAT and FQDESV (reference sequence). The CDR3 DNA reads as TGTGCCAGCAGCTCCCTAGCGGGGGGACCTACAGATACGCAGTATTTT. Amino acid sequence: CASSSLAGGPTDTQYF.

This clonotype has at least ten counts. This chain uses TRBV7-2 with TRBJ1-5; 7 bases are shared with TRBD1. Unmatched junction bases numbered 9, after V lost 4 bases and J lost 9 bases. The CDR3 runs to 14 residues. Germline CDR1 SGHTA, CDR2 FQGNSA. In nucleotides, the CDR3 is TGTGCCAGCAGCTCCACAGGGACAGTTGCGCCCCAGCATTTT. Translated: CASSSTGTVAPQHF. The whole variable domain, remainder taken from reference TRBV7-2 and TRBJ1-5, is GAGVSQSPSNKVTEKGKDVELRCDPISGHTALYWYRQSLGQGLEFLIYFQGNSAPDKSGLPSDRFSAERTGGSVSTLTIQRTQQEDSAVYLCASSSTGTVAPQHFGDGTRLSIL.

This clonotype appeared many times. The chain employs TRBV20-1 and TRBJ1-1, with 12 positions matching TRBD1. Germline loops: CDR1 DFQATT, CDR2 SNEGSKA (reference sequence). The length of the CDR3 is 15 residues. Unmatched junction bases numbered 2, after V lost 3 bases and J lost 0 bases. The CDR3 here is CSARGQGAMNTEAFF. The CDR3 DNA reads as TGCAGTGCTAGGGGACAGGGGGCCATGAACACTGAAGCTTTCTTT.

This clonotype has a handful of counts. The chain joins TRBV20-1 to TRBJ2-1; D might be TRBD2 (6 bases). From germline, CDR1 is DFQATT and CDR2 SNEGSKA (reference sequence). This CDR3 comprises 16 residues. V was shortened by 5 bases and J by 6 bases, with 23 bases between the two germline ends. Here the CDR3 DNA reads TGCAGTGCTTGTAATCCCGGCGGGGCGATCTCCAATGAGCAGTTCTTC. Residues: CSACNPGGAISNEQFF.

This clonotype was recorded many times. The V call is TRBV20-1, the J call TRBJ1-1; D is undetermined. This CDR3 is 14 amino acids long. V dropped 1 base and J dropped 0 bases, with 9 bases sitting between them. The germline gives CDR1 DFQATT, CDR2 SNEGSKA (reference sequence). The CDR3 DNA reads TGCAGTGCTAGAGGGCAGCTGATGAACACTGAAGCTTTCTTT. It encodes CSARGQLMNTEAFF.

Many counts were recorded for this clonotype. V is TRBV10-3 and J is TRBJ2-1, with TRBD2 matching over 7 bases. V lost 6 bases to trimming and J lost 7 bases; unmatched junction nucleotides: 12. In germline, CDR1 is ENHRY, CDR2 SYGVKD. This CDR3 spans 15 amino acids. This CDR3 reads CAISEAGRTVNEQFF. CDR3 DNA: TGTGCCATCAGCGAAGCGGGGAGGACGGTTAATGAGCAGTTCTTC.

This clonotype came up many times. The chain uses TRBV20-1 and TRBJ2-7; 11 nucleotides line up with TRBD2. The CDR3 spans 14 residues. The V gene end was trimmed by 6 bases and the J gene end by 4 bases; junction bases not matched to a gene: 8. Germline-derived CDR1 and CDR2 are DFQATT and SNEGSKA (reference sequence). Here the CDR3 reads CSASLAGGGYEQYF. In nucleotides, the CDR3 is TGCAGTGCGTCTCTAGCGGGAGGCGGGTACGAGCAGTACTTC.

This clonotype was found many times. V and J are TRBV7-2 and TRBJ2-7; D uncertain. The CDR3 length is 12 residues. V dropped 2 bases and J dropped 4 bases, with 6 bases sitting between them. The germline V gene has CDR1 SGHTA and CDR2 FQGNSA. CDR3 sequence: CASSLIGYEQYF. The CDR3 coding sequence is TGTGCCAGCAGCTTAATAGGTTACGAGCAGTACTTC.

The table lists this clonotype with many counts. The chain employs TRBV12-3 or TRBV12-4 and TRBJ2-7, with 8 bases that match TRBD2. J lost 3 bases, V lost 6 bases, and 7 bases had no gene match. This CDR3 comprises 14 residues. The CDR3 DNA reads as TGTGCCAGCAGCCTGGGACTAGGACGCTACGAGCAGTACTTC. This translates into CASSLGLGRYEQYF.

This clonotype was counted only a few times. The chain employs TRBV5-5 and TRBJ1-1, with D unclear. The CDR3 is 14 residues long. V was pared by 0 bases and J by 6 bases, with 12 bases between. Germline V gene lookup returns CDR1 SGHKS and CDR2 YYEKEE (reference sequence). CDR3 nucleotides: TGTGCCAGCAGCTTGGACGCCACAAACCCTGAAGCTTTCTTT. It specifies CASSLDATNPEAFF.

This clonotype has a count of ten or more. The genes are TRBV10-3 and TRBJ2-3; no clear D gene. The CDR3 is 13 amino acids. V lost 10 bases and J lost 5, with 16 bases in between. The germline V gene encodes CDR1 ENHRY and CDR2 SYGVKD. The CDR3 DNA is TGTGCCAACGCAGACCAACTCGGAGATACGCAGTATTTT. Translating it yields CANADQLGDTQYF.

This clonotype was seen ten or more times. This rearrangement joins TRBV12-3 or TRBV12-4 to TRBJ1-5; D is uncertain. Trimming cost V 5 bases and J 1 base, with 12 bases left between them. The CDR3 length is 15 residues. The CDR3, as DNA: TGTGCCAGCAGTGTAAACAAGGGAAGCAATCAGCCCCAGCATTTT. Protein product: CASSVNKGSNQPQHF.

This clonotype showed up many times. The chain is built from TRBV29-1 and TRBJ2-7; the D call may be TRBD1 or TRBD2 (5 bases each). This CDR3 comprises 16 residues. V was cut by 1 base and J by 0 bases, with 16 bases left in between. Looked up from germline, CDR1 is SQVTM and CDR2 is ANQGSEA. In DNA form, the CDR3 reads TGCAGCGTTGAAGGGGCCGGGACCATAAGCTCCTACGAGCAGTACTTC. Its protein product is CSVEGAGTISSYEQYF.

Many counts were recorded for this clonotype. The chain has TRBV28 and TRBJ2-3, with TRBD2 identical over 7 bases. The junction had 9 bases not matched to a gene; V was cut back by 10 bases and J by 2 bases. The CDR3 loop spans 14 amino acids. Germline CDR1 MDHEN, CDR2 SYDVKM. Written as DNA, the CDR3 is TGTGCCACACTGGCGGGAGCCCCCACAGATACGCAGTATTTT. As protein: CATLAGAPTDTQYF. Variable domain in full (rest from reference TRBV28 and TRBJ2-3): DVKVTQSSRYLVKRTGEKVFLECVQDMDHENMFWYRQDPGLGLRLIYFSYDVKMKEKGDIPEGYSVSREKKERFSLILESASTNQTSMYLCATLAGAPTDTQYFGPGTRLTVL.

The table lists this clonotype with many counts. The chain uses TRBV6-5 and TRBJ1-2; tentative D call: TRBD1 (5 bases). The CDR3 loop spans 14 amino acids. Germline V gene sequence: CDR1 MNHEY, CDR2 SVGAGI. V was pared by 2 bases and J by 2 bases, with 9 bases between. The CDR3 coding sequence is TGTGCCAGCAGTTACAGGGACCCAAACTATGGCTACACCTTC. Its translation: CASSYRDPNYGYTF.

The chain recombines TRBV7-2 with TRBJ1-4, with D uncertain. Per the germline V gene, CDR1 is SGHTA and CDR2 is FQGNSA. CDR3 size: 13 residues. Trimming took 8 bases from V and 5 from J, leaving 12 bases between them. This chain's CDR3 is CASGYGLNEKLFF. The CDR3 DNA is TGTGCCAGCGGGTACGGGCTGAATGAAAAACTGTTTTTT.

CDR3 region: CAMGPGPSGSYEQFF. The DNA of the CDR3 is TGTGCCATGGGCCCTGGGCCTAGCGGGAGCTATGAGCAGTTCTTC. This chain links TRBV5-8 with TRBJ2-1; the match to TRBD2 covers 10 bases. J lost 8 bases, V lost 9 bases, and 14 bases had no gene match. This CDR3 region has 15 residues. Germline V gene lookup returns CDR1 SGHTS and CDR2 YDEGEE.